This is a list of T cell receptor beta chains from one sample in a study of cytomegalovirus exposure and HLA in healthy donors. Sequencing used immunoSEQ multiplex PCR; TCRdb keeps in-frame clones, though not all of them. This table holds some 200,000 clones, around 78% found once. The sample was PBMCs. Receptors originate from a woman under 40 in good health and CMV-seropositive. Both conserved end residues are part of each CDR3. Each record gives: J gene, D gene, clone size, V gene, CDR3 protein, CDR3 DNA. The D gene is left open where the match is weak. The size of a clone is reported for some rows only, either as once, few or many, or as a class for expanded clones.

TRBJ2-1 TRBD1 NA TRBV7-9 CASSFLQGVNNEQFF TGTGCCAGCAGCTTTTTACAGGGGGTAAACAATGAGCAGTTCTTC
TRBJ1-1 NA once TRBV4-3 CASSLGAMNTEAFF TGCGCCAGCAGCCTAGGAGCAATGAACACTGAAGCTTTCTTT
TRBJ1-5 NA NA TRBV4-1 CASSQLRSNQPQHF TGCGCCAGCAGCCAACTACGTAGCAATCAGCCCCAGCATTTT
TRBJ2-1 TRBD1 NA TRBV6-5 CASTGTGSNNEQFF TGTGCCAGCACGGGGACAGGGTCAAACAATGAGCAGTTCTTC
TRBJ2-3 TRBD1 once TRBV19 CASSRSTGWADTQYF TGTGCCAGTAGCCGGTCGACAGGGTGGGCAGATACGCAGTATTTT
TRBJ2-3 TRBD1 NA TRBV13 CASSFWDRGTPSTDTQYF TGTGCCAGCAGCTTCTGGGACAGGGGGACCCCTAGCACAGATACGCAGTATTTT
TRBJ2-5 TRBD1 NA TRBV7-7 CASSSRTGGWKETQYF TGTGCCAGCAGCTCGCGGACAGGGGGATGGAAGGAGACCCAGTACTTC
TRBJ1-5 TRBD1 NA TRBV5-8 CASSTGQGNQPQHF TGTGCCAGCAGCACGGGACAGGGCAATCAGCCCCAGCATTTT
TRBJ1-2 NA NA TRBV19 CASKQGNYGYTF TGTGCCAGTAAACAGGGCAACTATGGCTACACCTTC
TRBJ2-7 TRBD1 NA TRBV7-9 CASSFPQGVNEQYF TGTGCCAGCAGCTTCCCCCAGGGGGTTAACGAGCAGTACTTC
TRBJ1-1 NA few TRBV30 CAWSAITEAFF TGTGCCTGGAGTGCTATCACTGAAGCTTTCTTT
TRBJ2-3 TRBD1 NA TRBV13 CASSRKGGTGGLTDTQYF TGTGCCAGCAGCCGCAAAGGGGGGACAGGGGGTCTCACGGATACGCAGTATTTT
TRBJ1-1 TRBD1 NA TRBV5-6 CASSSTGVGTEAFF TGTGCCAGCAGCTCCACAGGGGTAGGCACTGAAGCTTTCTTT
TRBJ2-7 TRBD1 NA TRBV4-3 CASSQGAGTGAYEQYF TGCGCCAGCAGCCAAGGGGCCGGGACAGGGGCCTACGAGCAGTACTTC
TRBJ1-4 NA NA TRBV7-8 CASSVQGHYEKLFF TGTGCCAGCAGCGTACAGGGCCATTACGAAAAACTGTTTTTT
TRBJ2-7 NA NA TRBV28 CASKNHNSPYEQYF TGTGCCAGCAAAAATCATAACTCCCCTTACGAGCAGTACTTC
TRBJ2-7 NA NA TRBV29-1 CSVEGPGDRYEQYF TGCAGCGTTGAAGGTCCAGGGGATCGCTACGAGCAGTACTTC
TRBJ1-4 NA NA TRBV7-9 CASSLPANEKLFF TGTGCCAGCAGCTTACCGGCTAATGAAAAACTGTTTTTT
TRBJ1-1 NA NA TRBV19 CASSIVVGGNTEAFF TGTGCCAGTAGTATAGTCGTGGGAGGGAACACTGAAGCTTTCTTT
TRBJ2-3 NA NA TRBV14 CASSLGGGHADTQYF TGTGCCAGCAGCCTTGGAGGAGGGCACGCAGATACGCAGTATTTT
TRBJ2-3 NA NA TRBV18 CASSPETDTQYF TGTGCCAGCTCACCCGAGACAGATACGCAGTATTTT
TRBJ2-1 NA NA TRBV30 CAWSVVAEQFF TGTGCCTGGAGTGTGGTGGCTGAGCAGTTCTTC
TRBJ1-2 NA NA TRBV28 CASSFVQGYGYTF TGTGCCAGCAGTTTCGTGCAGGGCTATGGCTACACCTTC
TRBJ1-1 NA NA TRBV7-9 CSSSLWGLGTEAFF TGTTCCAGCAGCTTGTGGGGCTTGGGGACTGAAGCTTTCTTT
TRBJ2-2 NA NA TRBV4-3 CASSQDQGAGELFF TGCGCCAGCAGCCAAGATCAAGGGGCCGGGGAGCTGTTTTTT
TRBJ1-1 NA few TRBV28 CASSISLGVGTEAFF TGTGCCAGCAGCATCTCCCTCGGGGTAGGAACTGAAGCTTTCTTT
TRBJ2-7 TRBD2 NA TRBV7-6 CASRGLAGTVHF TGTGCCAGCCGTGGACTAGCGGGAACCGTCCACTTC
TRBJ2-3 TRBD2 few TRBV7-9 CASSVMAGGYADTQYF TGTGCCAGCAGCGTCATGGCGGGAGGGTATGCAGATACGCAGTATTTT
TRBJ2-7 TRBD2 NA TRBV7-8 CASSKERGTRQYF TGTGCCAGCAGCAAAGAAAGGGGGACTAGGCAGTACTTC
TRBJ2-2 TRBD2 NA TRBV5-1 CASSHELAGAELFF TGCGCCAGCAGCCATGAACTAGCGGGAGCGGAGCTGTTTTTT
TRBJ1-1 TRBD1 NA TRBV29-1 CSVIDRGHTEAFF TGCAGCGTCATTGACAGGGGGCACACTGAAGCTTTCTTT
TRBJ1-1 NA NA TRBV29-1 CSVAGLFMNTEAFF TGCAGCGTCGCGGGTCTTTTCATGAACACTGAAGCTTTCTTT
TRBJ2-6 TRBD1 NA TRBV2 CASNFNRGAGANVLTF TGTGCCAGCAATTTCAACAGGGGAGCTGGGGCCAACGTCCTGACTTTC
TRBJ1-4 NA few TRBV6-5 CASSDRGGEKLFF TGTGCCAGCAGTGATCGGGGGGGTGAAAAACTGTTTTTT
TRBJ1-4 TRBD1 NA TRBV6-5 CASSQRDRGEKLFF TGTGCCAGCAGCCAACGGGACAGGGGCGAAAAACTGTTTTTT
TRBJ1-3 NA NA TRBV28 CASSFPSGNTIYF TGTGCCAGCAGTTTCCCGTCTGGAAACACCATATATTTT
TRBJ2-5 NA few TRBV6-5 CASSGGETQYF TGTGCCAGCAGTGGGGGGGAGACCCAGTACTTC
TRBJ1-2 NA NA TRBV19 CASSKKTGTSNYGYTF TGTGCCAGTAGTAAAAAAACAGGGACCTCTAACTATGGCTACACCTTC
TRBJ2-7 NA NA TRBV30 CAWSITSSYEQYF TGTGCCTGGAGTATTACAAGCTCCTACGAGCAGTACTTC
TRBJ2-5 TRBD2 NA TRBV9 CASSSAGGQRTQYF TGTGCCAGCAGCTCAGCGGGGGGGCAACGGACCCAGTACTTC
TRBJ2-1 NA NA TRBV2 CAGWGGAVVEQFF TGTGCCGGCTGGGGGGGGGCTGTGGTAGAGCAGTTCTTC
TRBJ2-7 NA NA TRBV10-2 CASSESQGGSYEQYF TGCGCCAGCAGTGAGTCGCAGGGAGGTTCCTACGAGCAGTACTTC
TRBJ2-7 TRBD1 NA TRBV9 CASSVGGQLNEQYF TGTGCCAGCAGCGTAGGGGGACAGCTAAACGAGCAGTACTTC
TRBJ2-5 TRBD1 NA TRBV27 CASSSTGEETQYF TGTGCCAGCAGTTCAACAGGGGAAGAGACCCAGTACTTC